Listed below are T cell receptor beta chains from one sample, sequenced in a study of T cell responses to AZD1222 COVID-19 vaccine. Produced via immunoSEQ multiplex PCR; TCRdb's table is partial and in-frame only. The sample carries 150,000 to 180,000 clones, under 95% recorded once. The input for sequencing was peripheral blood, taken on day 0 of AZD1222 vaccination. The receptor source for this set is an adult in good health. The conserved cysteine and the conserved F or W are not part of the CDR3 here. The D gene is left open where the match is weak. Size values are once, few and many counts, or a class for expanded clones, and some rows have none.

12	TRBD1	TRBJ1-2	TRBV27	.	ASSARQGADGYT
12	.	TRBJ1-2	TRBV19	.	ASSTTGAAYGYT
13	.	TRBJ1-6	TRBV7-9	.	ASSLAWGDGSPLH
9	.	TRBJ1-2	TRBV9	.	ASGDNYGYT
10	.	TRBJ1-2	TRBV29-1	.	SVGPGVDGYT
13	.	TRBJ1-3	TRBV9	once	ASSTSPVSGNTIY
14	.	TRBJ1-3	TRBV28	.	ASSEARILSGNTIY
14	.	TRBJ1-5	TRBV7-2	.	ASSSGVGGSNQPQH
12	.	TRBJ1-5	TRBV6-5	.	ASSYDRRGQPQH
14	.	TRBJ2-4	TRBV7-6	.	ASSPERDLAKNIQY
14	.	TRBJ1-1	TRBV7-2	few	ASSSHTGRVNTEAF
12	.	TRBJ2-5	TRBV10-3	.	ATGEDRGRETQY
13	.	TRBJ1-4	TRBV18	.	ASSPREKGGEKLF
12	.	TRBJ1-5	TRBV6-2/TRBV6-3	.	ASSSWTMNQPQH
13	TRBD1	TRBJ2-7	TRBV6-6	.	ASSRQGTSSYEQY
13	.	TRBJ2-4	TRBV4-2	.	ASSQEIGNKNIQY
9	.	TRBJ2-1	TRBV29-1	.	SPKTGNEQF
11	TRBD1	TRBJ1-3	TRBV6-5	once	ASRPGGENTIY
13	.	TRBJ1-3	TRBV5-1	.	ASSLGVLSGNTIY
14	.	TRBJ1-2	TRBV10-1	.	ASRGPGTPDRRGYT
13	TRBD1	TRBJ2-1	TRBV4-3	.	ASSPYIWTGREQF
11	TRBD1	TRBJ1-1	TRBV27	.	ASSLNRGRYAF
14	TRBD2	TRBJ2-5	TRBV2	.	ASRDPGLAGEETQY
13	TRBD1	TRBJ1-2	TRBV2	once	ASSEVRGAAYGYT
11	.	TRBJ2-5	TRBV5-5	once	ASSQNPGETQY
10	.	TRBJ2-7	TRBV6-5	.	ASKRVDYEQY
11	.	TRBJ1-2	TRBV2	.	ASIAGFGYGYT
13	.	TRBJ1-1	TRBV30	.	AWKTENYMNTEAF
13	.	TRBJ1-2	TRBV4-1	.	ASSRDDPFFYGYT
13	.	TRBJ2-7	TRBV4-1	.	ASSQGTIGFDAQY
13	.	TRBJ1-4	TRBV9	.	ASSVEGRNNEKLF
12	TRBD2	TRBJ2-7	TRBV5-6	once	ASSPSGRAYEQY
13	.	TRBJ1-4	TRBV19	.	ASSILGKFTEKLF
12	TRBD1	TRBJ1-1	TRBV13	.	ASSEYRGSTEAF
15	TRBD1	TRBJ1-2	TRBV5-4	once	ASSQLLSTGVGYGYT
13	.	TRBJ1-1	TRBV19	.	ASSVPLWGNTEAF
11	.	TRBJ2-1	TRBV13	.	ASSPRVGSLMF
13	.	TRBJ1-5	TRBV6-5	once	APRTVGGSNQPQH
14	TRBD2	TRBJ2-2	TRBV5-6	.	ASSLLRGARTGELF
13	.	TRBJ1-3	TRBV9	.	ASSLGRTTLNTIY
10	TRBD1	TRBJ1-1	TRBV25-1	.	ASSVGTVTAF
12	.	TRBJ1-4	TRBV5-1	.	ASSLGGTNEKLF
13	.	TRBJ2-2	TRBV5-1	.	ASSVEATGTGELF
10	.	TRBJ2-5	TRBV4-1	many	ASSHGEETQY
9	.	TRBJ2-7	TRBV12-3/TRBV12-4	.	ASSQRWEQY
11	.	TRBJ2-7	TRBV12-3/TRBV12-4	.	ASSLAQLGEQY
17	.	TRBJ2-2	TRBV5-1	.	ASSLVGVPTPTNTGELF
12	TRBD2	TRBJ2-1	TRBV5-1	.	ASSFWTSGNEQF
12	TRBD2	TRBJ2-7	TRBV9	.	ASSARGTRFEQY
15	.	TRBJ2-3	TRBV9	.	ASSVLGLRPITDTQY